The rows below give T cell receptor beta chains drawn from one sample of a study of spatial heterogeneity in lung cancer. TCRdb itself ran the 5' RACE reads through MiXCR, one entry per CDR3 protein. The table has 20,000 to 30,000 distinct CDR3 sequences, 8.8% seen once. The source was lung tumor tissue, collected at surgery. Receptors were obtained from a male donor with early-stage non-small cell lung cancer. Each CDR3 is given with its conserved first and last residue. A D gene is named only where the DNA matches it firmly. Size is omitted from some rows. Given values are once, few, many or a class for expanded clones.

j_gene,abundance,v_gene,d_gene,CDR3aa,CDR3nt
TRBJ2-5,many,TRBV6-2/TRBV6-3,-,CASSPTVETQYF,TGTGCCAGCAGTCCTACTGTAGAGACCCAGTACTTC
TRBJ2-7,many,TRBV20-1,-,CSARIRDHEQYF,TGCAGTGCTAGAATAAGGGACCACGAGCAGTACTTC
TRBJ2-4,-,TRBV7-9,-,CASTQGGSAQAKNIQYF,TGTGCCAGCACCCAGGGGGGGAGCGCCCAAGCCAAAAACATTCAGTACTTC
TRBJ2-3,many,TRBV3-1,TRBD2,CASSQDWGDYTLTDTQYF,TGTGCCAGCAGCCAAGATTGGGGGGACTACACCCTCACAGATACGCAGTATTTT
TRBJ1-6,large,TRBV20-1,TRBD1,CSAAGQGSGSPLHF,TGCAGTGCTGCCGGACAGGGTTCGGGCTCACCCCTCCACTTT
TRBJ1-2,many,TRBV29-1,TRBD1,CSGRGQGSGYTF,TGCAGCGGTAGGGGACAGGGAAGTGGCTACACCTTC
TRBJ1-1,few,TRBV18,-,CASSPPNLGAGTEAFF,TGTGCCAGCTCACCACCGAATCTGGGGGCTGGCACTGAAGCTTTCTTT
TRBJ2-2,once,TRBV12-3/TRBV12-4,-,CASTLWGHQLNTGELFF,TGTGCCAGCACCCTGTGGGGACATCAGTTGAACACCGGGGAGCTGTTTTTT
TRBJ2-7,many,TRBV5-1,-,CASSLGPTYEQYF,TGCGCCAGCAGCTTGGGGCCTACCTACGAGCAGTACTTC
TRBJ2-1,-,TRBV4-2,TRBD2,CVSSHRRGGQNEQFF,TGTGTCAGCAGCCACCGGCGGGGGGGCCAAAATGAGCAGTTCTTC
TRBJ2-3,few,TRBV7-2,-,CASSLATGGTDTQYF,TGTGCCAGCAGCTTAGCGACGGGGGGCACAGATACGCAGTATTTT
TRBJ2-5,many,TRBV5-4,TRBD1,CADGTGPQETQYF,TGTGCCGACGGGACAGGGCCCCAAGAGACCCAGTACTTC
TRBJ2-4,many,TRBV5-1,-,CASSLERERNIQYF,TGCGCCAGCAGCTTGGAGAGGGAAAGAAACATTCAGTACTTC
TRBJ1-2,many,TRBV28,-,CASLGYYGYTF,TGTGCCAGCCTCGGTTACTATGGCTACACCTTC
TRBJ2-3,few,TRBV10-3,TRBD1,CAIRGTGVQYF,TGTGCCATCAGGGGGACAGGGGTGCAGTATTTT
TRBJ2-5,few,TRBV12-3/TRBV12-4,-,CASSLREEKTQYF,TGTGCCAGCAGTTTACGGGAAGAAAAGACCCAGTACTTC
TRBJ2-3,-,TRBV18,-,CASSPPAVPPDTQYF,TGTGCCAGCTCACCACCGGCTGTCCCCCCAGATACGCAGTATTTT
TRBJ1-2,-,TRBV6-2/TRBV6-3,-,CASRTGSYGYTF,TGTGCCAGTCGAACAGGGAGCTATGGCTACACCTTC
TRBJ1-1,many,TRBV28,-,CASRRGVLNTEAFF,TGTGCCAGCCGAAGGGGGGTATTGAACACTGAAGCTTTCTTT
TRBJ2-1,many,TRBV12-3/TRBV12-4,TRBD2,CASSPGTSGNNEQFF,TGTGCCAGCAGTCCCGGGACTAGCGGCAACAATGAGCAGTTCTTC